The 28 T cell receptor beta chains listed next were all sequenced from one sample in a study of T cell responses to AZD1222 COVID-19 vaccine. Repertoires were generated with immunoSEQ multiplex PCR, while TCRdb's copy carries only in-frame clones and drops some. This sample yields 150,000 to 200,000 clones, of which 80% to 90% are seen a single time; 4.3% belongs to the top ten. Sequenced here: peripheral blood, sampled 28 days after the second dose of the MenACWY control vaccine. Receptor source: an adult who received the MenACWY meningococcal vaccine as a control.

The table lists this clone with a count of one. The V and J genes are TRBV28 and TRBJ1-3; D possibly corresponds to TRBD1 (5 bases). Trimming took 2 bases from V and 0 from J, leaving 8 bases between them. The CDR3 has 15 amino acids. The germline V gene has CDR1 MDHEN and CDR2 SYDVKM. The CDR3 loop is CASSLNGGSGNTIYF. As DNA, the CDR3 is TGTGCCAGCAGTTTAAATGGGGGCTCTGGAAACACCATATATTTT.

The genes are TRBV2 and TRBJ2-3, with unresolved D. Trimming cost V 5 bases and J 0 bases, with 9 bases left between them. The CDR3 has 14 amino acids. The V gene's germline CDR1 is SNHLY and CDR2 FYNNEI. CDR3 sequence reads: CASSLQDSTDTQYF. In DNA form, the CDR3 reads TGTGCCAGCAGTCTCCAGGATAGCACAGATACGCAGTATTTT.

The rearrangement joins TRBV30 to TRBJ2-3; D is undetermined. Germline V gives CDR1 GTSNPN, CDR2 SVGIG (reference sequence). There are 10 residues in the CDR3. V dropped 7 bases and J dropped 6 bases, with 8 bases sitting between them. DNA for the CDR3: TGTGCCTCCGCCTCGGATACGCAGTATTTT. Protein sequence: CASASDTQYF.

This chain joins TRBV19 and TRBJ2-2, with D uncertain. The V gene lost 5 bases and the J gene lost 2 bases, with 9 bases spanning the gap. CDR1 and CDR2 (germline): LNHDA, SQIVND (reference sequence). This CDR3 region has 14 residues. In DNA, the CDR3 is TGTGCCAGTAGTTGGTCCGATAACACCGGGGAGCTGTTTTTT. Translation gives CASSWSDNTGELFF.

J is TRBJ2-3 and V is TRBV5-1, with 10 nucleotides matching TRBD2. This CDR3 contains 15 residues. The V gene end was trimmed by 4 bases and the J gene end by 1 base; junction bases not matched to a gene: 3. Germline V gives CDR1 SGHRS, CDR2 YFSETQ. The DNA of the CDR3 is TGCGCCAGCAGCAAAGGACTAGCGGGCACAGATACGCAGTATTTT. Amino acids: CASSKGLAGTDTQYF.

The CDR3 region has the DNA TGTGCCAGCAGTTGGGGTGACGACAGACCCGTTTATGGCTACACCTTC. Its protein is CASSWGDDRPVYGYTF. V is TRBV6-2 or TRBV6-3 and J is TRBJ1-2; D might be TRBD1 (5 bases). The CDR3 length is 16 residues. V lost 4 bases and J lost 5, with 20 bases in between. Germline V CDR1 and CDR2: MNHEY, SVGEGT.

The chain uses TRBV30 and TRBJ2-7; the D is unclear. The CDR3 extends over 14 amino acids. CDR1 and CDR2 (germline): GTSNPN, SVGIG (reference sequence). V was clipped by 2 bases and J by 4 bases, with 15 bases between them. This chain's CDR3 is CAWSFRLLAYEQYF. Written as DNA, the CDR3 is TGTGCCTGGAGTTTCAGGTTATTGGCGTACGAGCAGTACTTC.

This clone has a handful of counts. The CDR3 spells CAWSGPGQGDTF. CDR3 nucleotide sequence: TGTGCCTGGAGTGGACCGGGACAGGGAGACACCTTC. This chain uses TRBV30 with TRBJ1-2; 9 bases map to TRBD1. The CDR3 sequence is 12 residues long. Per the germline V gene, CDR1 is GTSNPN and CDR2 is SVGIG (reference sequence). Germline trimming cut 1 base from V and 12 bases from J; bases unmatched to any gene: 6.

The CDR3 DNA reads as TGCGCCAGCAGCCAAGGGTGGTTGTGGGGGGCAGATACGCAGTATTTT. It specifies CASSQGWLWGADTQYF. The chain joins TRBV4-3 to TRBJ2-3; possibly TRBD2 for D (6 bases). Germline lookup yields CDR1 LGHNA and CDR2 YSLEER. This CDR3 region has 16 residues. With 1 base removed from V and 4 bases from J, the gap between germline ends came to 15 bases.

The rearrangement joins TRBV30 to TRBJ1-2; D unclear. Germline V gene sequence: CDR1 GTSNPN, CDR2 SVGIG (reference sequence). The CDR3 contains 12 residues. Trimming shortened V by 0 bases and J by 7 bases, and 9 bases separated the two germline ends. The CDR3 bases are TGTGCCTGGAGTGTGGGGAGACGTGGCTACACCTTC. Protein sequence: CAWSVGRRGYTF.

The CDR3 region is CAISESGGATYEQYF. CDR3 bases: TGTGCCATCAGTGAGTCGGGGGGAGCCACCTACGAGCAGTACTTC. The chain links TRBV10-3 to TRBJ2-7; weak D call: TRBD2 (6 bases). This CDR3 is 15 amino acids long. The V gene lost 0 bases and the J gene lost 2 bases, with 11 bases spanning the gap. Germline V lookup: CDR1 ENHRY, CDR2 SYGVKD.

The V gene is TRBV7-2, the J gene TRBJ1-1; tentative D call: TRBD1 (6 bases). CDR1 is SGHTA and CDR2 is FQGNSA in the germline V gene. The CDR3 has 14 residues. The V end lost 0 bases, the J end lost 2 bases, and 7 bases lay between the germline ends. CDR3 sequence (DNA): TGTGCCAGCAGCTTAGCAGGGACAAACACTGAAGCTTTCTTT. It yields the protein CASSLAGTNTEAFF.

This clone was found once. The CDR3 region is CAWDRVENTEAFF. The CDR3 DNA sequence: TGTGCCTGGGACAGGGTGGAGAACACTGAAGCTTTCTTT. This chain connects TRBV30 to TRBJ1-1; TRBD1 aligns across 7 bases. V gave up 5 bases and J gave up 1 base; unmatched junction bases: 4. The CDR3 has 13 residues. CDR1 is GTSNPN and CDR2 is SVGIG in the germline V gene (reference sequence).

In its sample, this clone was seen once. This chain connects TRBV6-6 to TRBJ2-5, with TRBD2 matching 8 bases. Germline trimming cut 5 bases from V and 5 bases from J; bases unmatched to any gene: 7. The CDR3 consists of 14 residues. CDR1 MNHNY and CDR2 SVGAGI come from the germline V gene (reference sequence). CDR3 protein: CASSLRGGRETQYF. Written as DNA, the CDR3 is TGTGCCAGCAGTCTTCGGGGGGGGCGGGAGACCCAGTACTTC.

A single count supports this clone. The chain employs TRBV19 and TRBJ2-2; 10 nucleotides line up with TRBD2. CDR3 length: 23 residues. The ends lost 7 bases at V and 0 bases at J; junction bases unmatched: 26. Per the germline V gene, CDR1 is LNHDA and CDR2 is SQIVND (reference sequence). DNA for the CDR3: TGTGCCAGTACCTTTCTCCGGGACGGATATAGCGGGAGGAATCCCTCGAACACCGGGGAGCTGTTTTTT. The encoded protein is CASTFLRDGYSGRNPSNTGELFF.

The chain has TRBV2 and TRBJ1-3; D may be TRBD1 (5 bases). Trimming shortened V by 4 bases and J by 3 bases, and 13 bases separated the two germline ends. Germline V CDR1 and CDR2: SNHLY, FYNNEI. CDR3 length: 15 amino acids. CDR3: CASSAQGSGGNTIYF. In DNA form, the CDR3 reads TGTGCCAGCAGTGCTCAGGGTAGTGGTGGAAACACCATATATTTT.

This clone appeared a single time. V gene TRBV4-1 combines with J gene TRBJ2-5; TRBD1 aligns across 9 bases. The germline gives CDR1 MGHRA, CDR2 YSYEKL. This CDR3 has 13 amino acids. Germline trimming cut 0 bases from V and 7 bases from J; bases unmatched to any gene: 0. In DNA form, the CDR3 reads TGCGCCAGCAGCCAAGAGACAGGGGGGACCCAGTACTTC. It is translated as CASSQETGGTQYF.

The chain carries TRBV28 and TRBJ1-2; 8 bases are a match to TRBD1. This CDR3 region has 16 residues. Trimming took 5 bases from V and 4 from J; bases not matched to a gene: 12. Germline assignment: CDR1 MDHEN and CDR2 SYDVKM. The CDR3 DNA reads as TGTGCCAGCAGTAAACATGGGACAGGTCCTTCCTATGGCTACACCTTC. Its translation: CASSKHGTGPSYGYTF.

This chain uses TRBV5-8 with TRBJ2-3, with 7 bases lining up with TRBD2. Germline V gene lookup returns CDR1 SGHTS and CDR2 YDEGEE. The CDR3 spans 16 residues. Germline trimming cut 5 bases from V and 5 bases from J; bases unmatched to any gene: 14. CDR3 in amino acids: CASSNEERGGRDTQYF. The CDR3 bases are TGTGCCAGCAGTAACGAGGAGAGGGGAGGGCGAGATACGCAGTATTTT.

Turning to this clone: Other DNA sequences of this sample code for an identical CDR3. The rearrangement uses TRBV28 and TRBJ1-4; no firm D call. The CDR3 is 10 residues long. Trimming cost V 8 bases and J 5 bases, with 3 bases left between them. Germline loops: CDR1 MDHEN, CDR2 SYDVKM. Here the CDR3 DNA reads TGTGCCAGCCGAAATGAAAAACTGTTTTTT. Its protein is CASRNEKLFF.

The chain recombines TRBV28 with TRBJ1-5; 7 nucleotides line up with TRBD1. With 4 bases clipped from V and 4 bases from J, the junction kept 1 base outside the gene matches. CDR1 and CDR2 (germline): MDHEN, SYDVKM. The CDR3 spans 13 residues. The CDR3 region is CASSWDSNQPQHF. The CDR3 DNA reads as TGTGCCAGCAGTTGGGACAGTAATCAGCCCCAGCATTTT.

CDR3 region: CASSIGTSGIQETQYF. The CDR3, as DNA: TGTGCCAGTAGTATAGGGACTAGCGGTATCCAAGAGACCCAGTACTTC. This rearrangement joins TRBV19 to TRBJ2-5, with 10 bases that match TRBD2. Germline CDR1 is LNHDA and CDR2 is SQIVND (reference sequence). V shed 1 base, J shed 1 base, and the junction held 3 bases outside the gene matches. The CDR3 loop spans 16 amino acids.

The chain joins TRBV20-1 to TRBJ2-3; D not resolved. The CDR3 totals 14 residues. Trimming stripped 3 bases from V and 0 bases from J, with 10 bases between. Germline values: CDR1 DFQATT, CDR2 SNEGSKA (reference sequence). In DNA form, the CDR3 reads TGCAGTGCTAGTACGCGGCTTAGCACAGATACGCAGTATTTT. As protein: CSASTRLSTDTQYF.

J is TRBJ2-7 and V is TRBV7-2; the D is unclear. There are 12 residues in the CDR3. Germline CDR1 and CDR2: SGHTA and FQGNSA. Trimming left V 3 bases short and J 1 base short, with 4 bases between. The DNA of the CDR3 is TGTGCCAGCAGCTTTAATTCCTACGAGCAGTACTTC. Residues: CASSFNSYEQYF.

The table lists this clone with a count of one. This chain uses TRBV28 with TRBJ2-2; 7 bases fit TRBD2. The CDR3 spans 15 residues. The V gene end was trimmed by 7 bases and the J gene end by 5 bases; junction bases not matched to a gene: 10. Germline V CDR1 and CDR2: MDHEN, SYDVKM. The DNA of the CDR3 is TGTGCCAGCACCCGGGGGGAGGTCGGGACCGGGGAGCTGTTTTTT. Protein product: CASTRGEVGTGELFF. The full variable domain, rest sourced from reference TRBV28 and TRBJ2-2, is DVKVTQSSRYLVKRTGEKVFLECVQDMDHENMFWYRQDPGLGLRLIYFSYDVKMKEKGDIPEGYSVSREKKERFSLILESASTNQTSMYLCASTRGEVGTGELFFGEGSRLTVL.

The CDR3 coding sequence is TGTGCCAGCAGTGAACAGGGCCAAAACTATGGCTACACCTTC. Its translation is CASSEQGQNYGYTF. The chain is built from TRBV2 and TRBJ1-2; tentative D call: TRBD1 (5 bases). CDR3 length equals 14 residues. The germline gives CDR1 SNHLY, CDR2 FYNNEI. V was trimmed by 2 bases and J by 2 bases, leaving 9 bases between them.

V gene TRBV28 combines with J gene TRBJ1-1; D is possibly TRBD1 (6 bases). V was trimmed by 7 bases and J by 0 bases, leaving 9 bases between them. Germline CDR1 reads MDHEN; CDR2 reads SYDVKM. There are 13 residues in the CDR3. Here the CDR3 DNA reads TGTGCCAGCATTAGGGGGATGAACACTGAAGCTTTCTTT. Translating gives CASIRGMNTEAFF.

The CDR3 loop reads CASSTTGVGDEKLFF. The CDR3 nucleotides are TGTGCCAGCAGCACAACAGGGGTGGGGGATGAAAAACTGTTTTTT. The rearrangement uses TRBV9 and TRBJ1-4; TRBD1 agrees at 7 bases. Trimming cost V 4 bases and J 6 bases; bases outside gene matches: 9. The CDR3 contains 15 residues. The V gene's germline CDR1 is SGDLS and CDR2 YYNGEE.